This section outlines one TCR beta chain sequence together with its context. Cohort placement rested on clinical history that participants reported themselves. The source of the sample is a study of blood T cell repertoires in COVID-19. Study in general: Whether acute or convalescent, the COVID-19 samples came from the United States, Italy and Spain. T cells, B-cell-depleted T cells, or PBMCs provided the cDNA or gDNA that served as material.

CDR1 is SGHNT and CDR2 is YYREEE in the germline V gene (reference sequence). The CDR3 length is 18 residues. The V gene end was trimmed by 4 bases and the J gene end by 4 bases; junction bases not matched to a gene: 10. Original data processing: It was from reference gene primer amplification that nucleated cell counts were estimated. Sequencing was performed with immunoSEQ multiplex PCR; in TCRdb, only in-frame clones are kept and a portion is missing. From that table come the V and J calls and clone size; the DNA was used to work out D and trimming. Here the sample spans 350,000 to 400,000 clones, about nine tenths being singletons.

The specimen was PBMCs or T cells enriched from blood (not recorded which). The chain links TRBV5-4 to TRBJ2-5, with 16 bases fitting TRBD2. This TCR derives from a woman aged 40 to 55 who had been exposed to COVID-19. This chain's CDR3 is CASSTSPGLAGGRETQYF. The CDR3 DNA reads TGTGCCAGCAGCACGTCCCCGGGACTAGCGGGGGGGCGAGAGACCCAGTACTTC.